This record concerns one TCR beta chain sequence. Its antigen is not identified. The data derive from a study of monozygotic twins with inflammatory bowel disease. Study-level points and caveats: Those with IBD had lower TCRbeta diversity (inverse Simpson) than their healthy co-twins did. Possibly because of limited power, concordant and discordant twins showed no difference in repertoire similarity. Distinct T cell subtypes could not be told apart.

The germline gives CDR1 LGHNA, CDR2 YSLEER. This CDR3 is 15 amino acids long. Two rounds of nested PCR, of approximately 16 and 9 cycles, were run on TCRalpha and TCRbeta cDNA. TCRdb reprocessed the 5' RACE reads, with one entry per CDR3 protein and no DNA. The clone table shows just over 300,000 distinct CDR3 sequences, with the ten largest holding 5.5% to 6.5%. The chain is built from TRBV4-3 and TRBJ2-2. Sequencing input: blood. The receptor was derived from a human donor with ulcerative colitis or Crohn's disease, or a healthy co-twin of an affected twin (not recorded which). CDR3 residues: CASSQESRGPGELFF.